Each of the 10 T cell receptor beta chains below was sequenced from the same sample in a study of T-cell memory formation after mild COVID-19. MiXCR, run by TCRdb on the 5' RACE reads, gives a single entry per CDR3 protein. Seen here are some 260,000 distinct CDR3 sequences, around 15% observed once, and the top ten hold 3.5%. Sequenced: PBMCs or a T cell subset sorted from them (not recorded which). All receptors come from a young man who had mild COVID-19 (a few samples of this study predate the infection). Cell type and time point are not known.

This clonotype came up many times. DNA for the CDR3: TGCGCCAGCAGCTCCACTCCTCCGGGACAGGGCTACGGGGAGCTGTTTTTT. This gives the protein CASSSTPPGQGYGELFF. The genes are TRBV5-1 and TRBJ2-2, with 9 bases that match TRBD1. The CDR3 consists of 17 residues. V was pared by 3 bases and J by 7 bases, with 13 bases of the junction left unmatched. Germline CDR1 SGHRS, CDR2 YFSETQ.

This chain links TRBV20-1 with TRBJ2-1; TRBD2 matches 12 bases. The CDR3 totals 14 residues. Looked up from germline, CDR1 is DFQATT and CDR2 is SNEGSKA (reference sequence). V lost 6 bases, J lost 8 bases, and 8 bases stayed unmatched. CDR3 DNA sequence: TGCAGTGCCAAAGGACTAGCGGGGAACGATGAGCAGTTCTTC. Translation: CSAKGLAGNDEQFF.

The chain couples TRBV7-6 to TRBJ2-7, with TRBD1 as a possible D gene (5 bases). Germline CDR1 and CDR2: SGHVS and FNYEAQ. The CDR3 is 14 residues long. V lost 6 bases, J lost 6 bases, and 18 bases lay in between. The CDR3 here is CASSTPSRATEQYF. The CDR3 DNA is TGTGCCAGCAGTACCCCCTCCAGGGCGACCGAGCAGTACTTC.

Only a few counts were recorded for this clonotype. The rearrangement links TRBV6-2 or TRBV6-3 to TRBJ1-4; TRBD1 is a possible D gene (6 bases). This CDR3 spans 11 amino acids. V lost 8 bases, J lost 11 bases, and 12 bases lay in between. In germline, CDR1 is MNHEY, CDR2 SVGEGT. CDR3 amino acids: CASGEQGKLFF. Here the CDR3 DNA reads TGTGCCAGCGGGGAACAGGGCAAACTGTTTTTT.

This clonotype was observed at least ten times. The chain links TRBV24-1 to TRBJ1-2; tentatively, D is TRBD1 (6 bases). The V gene's germline CDR1 is KGHDR and CDR2 SFDVKD. The germline V and J ends were trimmed by 3 bases and 4 bases, with 14 bases remaining between them. This CDR3 region has 15 residues. This CDR3 reads CATSDPSRGSYGYTF. CDR3 coding DNA: TGTGCCACCAGTGATCCTTCCAGGGGTAGCTATGGCTACACCTTC.

The V and J genes are TRBV29-1 and TRBJ1-2, with 9 nucleotides matching TRBD1. The ends lost 6 bases at V and 6 bases at J; junction bases unmatched: 2. Germline assignment: CDR1 SQVTM and CDR2 ANQGSEA. The CDR3 totals 11 residues. DNA of the CDR3: TGCAGCGTCAGACAGGGGGATGGCTACACCTTC. Translating gives CSVRQGDGYTF.

This rearrangement joins TRBV30 to TRBJ2-6; perhaps TRBD1 as D (6 bases). V lost 8 bases, J lost 1 base, and 12 bases lay in between. CDR3 length equals 14 residues. Germline lookup yields CDR1 GTSNPN and CDR2 SVGIG (reference sequence). The CDR3, as DNA: TGTGCCGGGGACACGGCGTCTGGGGCCAACGTCCTGACTTTC. The encoded protein is CAGDTASGANVLTF.

This clonotype was seen only a few times. The chain recombines TRBV7-9 with TRBJ1-1; D remains ambiguous. Germline assignment: CDR1 SEHNR and CDR2 FQNEAQ (reference sequence). V lost 2 bases to trimming and J lost 1 base, with 8 bases between them. CDR3 length: 14 residues. CDR3 region: CASSLQQSNTEAFF. Written as DNA, the CDR3 is TGTGCCAGCAGCTTACAACAGTCGAACACTGAAGCTTTCTTT.

This clonotype has more than one count but fewer than ten. The chain combines TRBV18 with TRBJ1-1; 7 bases align to TRBD1. In germline, CDR1 is KGHSH, CDR2 LQKENI. CDR3 length equals 14 residues. Trimming cost V 5 bases and J 3 bases; bases outside gene matches: 6. CDR3 DNA sequence: TGTGCCAGCTCAGGTCCAGGGGGTGACACTGAAGCTTTCTTT. Protein: CASSGPGGDTEAFF.

This clonotype was counted at least ten times. The chain employs TRBV5-6 and TRBJ2-1, with unresolved D. Trimming removed 1 base from V and 6 bases from J, with 11 bases in between. This CDR3 region has 14 residues. Germline CDR1 SGHDT, CDR2 YYEEEE. CDR3 in amino acids: CASSLRTGFNEQFF. CDR3 nucleotide sequence: TGTGCCAGCAGCTTGCGTACCGGGTTCAATGAGCAGTTCTTC.